This TCR beta chain is drawn from a study of T cells in localized non-small cell lung cancer. Data came from immunoSEQ multiplex PCR; TCRdb stores just in-frame clones and leaves some out. This table holds around 25,000 clones, 85% to 90% found once. Study findings and constraints: Maximal T cell clonality occurred in uninvolved adjacent lung, with tumor ranking below it. In adjacent lung, a median roughly 62 of the top 100 tumor clones were found.

The V and J ends lost 3 bases and 6 bases respectively, with 15 bases between them. The CDR3 spans 14 residues. Germline-derived CDR1 and CDR2 are MNHNS and SASEGT. To note about this clone: The antigen remains unidentified.

The sequence was obtained from a woman aged 35 to 70 with stage I lung adenocarcinoma. J is TRBJ2-7 and V is TRBV6-1, with TRBD1 as a possible D gene (5 bases). The source was peripheral blood, collected before any cancer treatment. CDR3 in amino acids: CASSDGRVFVEQYF. The CDR3 nucleotides read TGTGCCAGCAGTGACGGCAGGGTTTTCGTCGAGCAGTACTTC.